The 11 T cell receptor beta chains reported below all come from one sample, sequenced in a study of blood T cells in healthy people across ages. The second PCR ran roughly 7 to 12 cycles with a sample-barcoded 5' primer and J-beta primers. MiXCR, applied by TCRdb to the 5' RACE reads, yields one record per CDR3 protein. The sample has 540,000 or so distinct CDR3 sequences, 25% to 30% seen once. The sample consisted of blood. The receptors shown here come from a woman in her seventies in good health.

This clonotype was seen more than once but under ten times. The chain combines TRBV5-1 with TRBJ2-4; 10 nucleotides match TRBD1. This CDR3 spans 14 amino acids. Germline-derived CDR1 and CDR2 are SGHRS and YFSETQ. The V gene end was trimmed by 0 bases and the J gene end by 8 bases; junction bases not matched to a gene: 2. This CDR3 is CASSLEGTGDIQYF. The CDR3 coding sequence is TGCGCCAGCAGCTTGGAAGGGACAGGGGACATTCAGTACTTC. The variable domain in full, completed from reference TRBV5-1 and TRBJ2-4, reads KAGVTQTPRYLIKTRGQQVTLSCSPISGHRSVSWYQQTPGQGLQFLFEYFSETQRNKGNFPGRFSGRQFSNSRSEMNVSTLELGDSALYLCASSLEGTGDIQYFGAGTRLSVL.

In this sample, this clonotype turned up a few times. The chain combines TRBV5-1 with TRBJ2-7; D call uncertain. Germline V CDR1 and CDR2: SGHRS, YFSETQ. V was shortened by 4 bases and J by 6 bases, with 14 bases between the two germline ends. This CDR3 comprises 13 residues. CDR3 loop: CASSVAVLGEQYF. CDR3 nucleotides: TGCGCCAGCAGCGTGGCAGTCTTGGGCGAGCAGTACTTC.

A single count supports this clonotype. The V call is TRBV15, the J call TRBJ2-5, with no clear D. Trimming removed 4 bases at V and 9 bases at J, with 15 bases between. Germline lookup yields CDR1 LNHNV and CDR2 YYDKDF (reference sequence). The CDR3 length is 13 residues. The CDR3 coding sequence is TGTGCCACCAGCACTCCACGCCTCGGGCCCCAGTACTTC. This codes for CATSTPRLGPQYF.

This clonotype was seen only a few times. V usage is TRBV28 and J usage is TRBJ2-5, with 9 positions matching TRBD1. The DNA matches TRBJ2-1 better at its end, which makes the J call doubtful. This CDR3 is built from 17 residues. Germline assignment: CDR1 MDHEN and CDR2 SYDVKM. The chain's CDR3 is CASSLRHGTGNRNEQFF. CDR3 coding DNA: TGTGCCAGCAGTTTAAGACATGGGACAGGGAATAGGAATGAGCAGTTCTTC.

The J gene is TRBJ2-5, the V gene TRBV6-6; 12 bases agree with TRBD2. The J call is in doubt because the DNA end fits TRBJ2-1 better. Germline-derived CDR1 and CDR2 are MNHNY and SVGAGI (reference sequence). The CDR3 consists of 16 residues. The CDR3 DNA reads TGTGCCAGCAGTTACCCTAGCGGGGGGGCCTACAATGAGCAGTTCTTC. Amino acid sequence: CASSYPSGGAYNEQFF.

CDR3 coding DNA: TGTGCCAGCAGTTTAGCTAGCGCGGAGACCCAGTACTTC. Protein product: CASSLASAETQYF. This chain uses TRBV12-3 or TRBV12-4 with TRBJ2-5; TRBD2 might be the D (5 bases). This CDR3 has 13 residues. V lost 0 bases to trimming and J lost 5 bases, with 7 bases between them.

The table lists this clonotype with a few counts. This chain joins TRBV7-9 and TRBJ2-7; no definite D call. V lost 5 bases and J lost 5, with 10 bases in between. The CDR3 is 12 residues long. CDR1 SEHNR and CDR2 FQNEAQ come from the germline V gene (reference sequence). The CDR3 DNA is TGTGCCAGCAGCCGGAATCAGGACGAGCAGTACTTC. Encoded protein: CASSRNQDEQYF. Together with reference TRBV7-9 and TRBJ2-7, the CDR3 gives the full variable domain: DTGVSQNPRHKITKRGQNVTFRCDPISEHNRLYWYRQTLGQGPEFLTYFQNEAQLEKSRLLSDRFSAERPKGSFSTLEIQRTEQGDSAMYLCASSRNQDEQYFGPGTRLTVT.

This clonotype was seen only a few times. The V call is TRBV20-1, the J call TRBJ2-5; 10 positions agree with TRBD2. With 1 base clipped from V and 1 base from J, the junction kept 12 bases outside the gene matches. The length of the CDR3 is 18 residues. Germline values: CDR1 DFQATT, CDR2 SNEGSKA (reference sequence). CDR3 in DNA: TGCAGTGCTAGAGGCCCTGGATCTAGCGGGGGCTCCCAAGAGACCCAGTACTTC. It is translated as CSARGPGSSGGSQETQYF.

The gene calls are TRBV6-1 and TRBJ2-7, with TRBD2 as a possible D gene (5 bases). Between the trimmed V and J ends, which lost 6 bases and 1 base, there was a span of 13 bases. Germline CDR1 MNHNS, CDR2 SASEGT. The CDR3 is 14 residues long. The CDR3 sequence: CASRDGGYSYEQYF. The CDR3 DNA is TGTGCCAGCAGGGACGGAGGTTATTCCTACGAGCAGTACTTC.

The chain carries TRBV7-2 and TRBJ2-3, with 11 bases aligning to TRBD2. This CDR3 contains 19 residues. With V trimmed by 2 bases and J by 0 bases, 10 bases remained unmatched. Germline CDR1 reads SGHTA; CDR2 reads FQGNSA. In nucleotides, the CDR3 is TGTGCCAGCAGCTTAAAAACCGGGACTAGCGGTGGGAGCACAGATACGCAGTATTTT. Translation gives CASSLKTGTSGGSTDTQYF.

The chain employs TRBV6-5 and TRBJ1-4; TRBD1 agrees at 9 bases. This CDR3 is 16 amino acids long. The V segment lost 5 bases and the J segment 5 bases; nucleotides outside the gene matches: 9. Germline lookup yields CDR1 MNHEY and CDR2 SVGAGI. As DNA, the CDR3 is TGTGCCAGCAGTCCACTGGACAGGGGACTAAATGAAAAACTGTTTTTT. This gives the protein CASSPLDRGLNEKLFF.